These 5 T cell receptor beta chains share one sample of origin, sequenced in a study of tumor T cells in aggressive B-cell lymphoma. The protocol was immunoSEQ multiplex PCR, while the TCRdb copy is restricted to in-frame clones and leaves out a portion. The sample has 9,000 to 13,000 clones, 85% to 95% seen once. What was sequenced was tumor tissue. These TCRs come from an adult with diffuse large B cell lymphoma.

V and J are TRBV2 and TRBJ1-5, with a tentative D call TRBD1 (5 bases). Looked up from germline, CDR1 is SNHLY and CDR2 is FYNNEI. CDR3 length: 15 amino acids. Trimming pared 5 bases from V and 0 bases from J, leaving 11 bases between. The DNA of the CDR3 is TGTGCCAGCAGTCCGCGGGGCGATAGCAATCAGCCCCAGCATTTT. The encoded protein is CASSPRGDSNQPQHF.

The CDR3, as DNA: TGTGCCAGCAGTAGGGACAGCTCCTATGGCTACACCTTC. This sequence encodes CASSRDSSYGYTF. The rearrangement joins TRBV2 to TRBJ1-2, with TRBD1 identical over 7 bases. The germline V gene has CDR1 SNHLY and CDR2 FYNNEI. This CDR3 is built from 13 residues. The J segment lost 4 bases and the V segment lost 5 bases, leaving 4 bases of the junction unmatched.

The V call is TRBV7-3, the J call TRBJ1-1; tentative D call: TRBD1 (5 bases). Germline loops: CDR1 SGHTA, CDR2 FQGTGA. Trimming cost V 4 bases and J 2 bases, with 17 bases left between them. The CDR3 has 16 residues. The CDR3 DNA reads as TGTGCCAGCAGCTCCCACGGGGGACTTGCAAACACTGAAGCTTTCTTT. Protein product: CASSSHGGLANTEAFF.

The J gene is TRBJ1-5, the V gene TRBV25-1; D not certain. The CDR3 has 14 residues. V dropped 4 bases and J dropped 0 bases, with 7 bases sitting between them. Germline CDR1 is MGHDK and CDR2 is SYGVNS. CDR3 DNA sequence: TGTGCCAGCAGTGGAGGGTATAGCAATCAGCCCCAGCATTTT. Translating it yields CASSGGYSNQPQHF.

The J gene is TRBJ1-5, the V gene TRBV7-2; 7 bases are a match to TRBD1. CDR3 length equals 15 residues. The V gene end was trimmed by 4 bases and the J gene end by 1 base; junction bases not matched to a gene: 4. Germline V gives CDR1 SGHTA, CDR2 FQGNSA. The CDR3 region is CASSSRTGSNQPQHF. CDR3 coding DNA: TGTGCCAGCAGCTCCCGGACAGGAAGCAATCAGCCCCAGCATTTT.